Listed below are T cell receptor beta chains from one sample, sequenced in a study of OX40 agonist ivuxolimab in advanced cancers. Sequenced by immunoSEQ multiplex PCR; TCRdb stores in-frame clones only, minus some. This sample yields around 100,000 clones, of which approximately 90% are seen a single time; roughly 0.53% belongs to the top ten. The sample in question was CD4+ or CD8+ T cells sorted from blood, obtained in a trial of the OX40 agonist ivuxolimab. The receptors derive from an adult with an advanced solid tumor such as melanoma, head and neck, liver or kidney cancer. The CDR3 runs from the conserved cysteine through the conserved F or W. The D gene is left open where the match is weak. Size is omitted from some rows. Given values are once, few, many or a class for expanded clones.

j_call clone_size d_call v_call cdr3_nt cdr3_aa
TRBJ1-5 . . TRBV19 TGTGCCAGTAGTATAGTTGGGGGATTGGGCAATCAGCCCCAGCATTTT CASSIVGGLGNQPQHF
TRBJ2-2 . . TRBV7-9 TGTGCCAGCAGCTTAGCGCTAGGTTACACCGGGGAGCTGTTTTTT CASSLALGYTGELFF
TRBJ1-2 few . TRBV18 TGTGCCAGCTCACCTTTAGGTTCAGGCCGGGCCACCTTC CASSPLGSGRATF
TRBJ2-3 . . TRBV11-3 TGTGCCAGCAGTCACTTGCGAGGGAGGAGCACAGATACGCAGTATTTT CASSHLRGRSTDTQYF
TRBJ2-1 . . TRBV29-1 TGCAGCGTGGAGGAAATCTACAATGAGCAGTTCTTC CSVEEIYNEQFF
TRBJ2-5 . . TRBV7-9 TGTGCCAGCAGCGGAAAGGGGACCCAGTACTTC CASSGKGTQYF
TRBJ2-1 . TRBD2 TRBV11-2 TGTGCCAGCAGTCCCGGGACTAGCGGTCTATGGGGTGAGCAGTTCTTC CASSPGTSGLWGEQFF
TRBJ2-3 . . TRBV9 TGTGCCAGCAACTCTAACACAGATACGCAGTATTTT CASNSNTDTQYF
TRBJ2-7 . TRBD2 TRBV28 TGTGCCAGCAGTTCCCCTGCGGGAGGGTCCTACGAGCAGTACTTC CASSSPAGGSYEQYF
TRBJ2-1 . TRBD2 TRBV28 TGTGCCAGCAGTCTTAGCGGGAGCTCCTACAATGAGCAGTTCTTC CASSLSGSSYNEQFF
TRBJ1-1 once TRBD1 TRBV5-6 TGTGCCAGCAGCTTGGACAGGGGGACTGAAGCTTTCTTT CASSLDRGTEAFF
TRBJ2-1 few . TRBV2 TGTGCCACCCGACTAGTGGGTAGACAGTTCTTC CATRLVGRQFF
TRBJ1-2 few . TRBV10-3 TGTGCCATCAGCGATACGGGGCTCTATGGCTACACCTTC CAISDTGLYGYTF
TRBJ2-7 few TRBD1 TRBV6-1 TGTGCCAGCAGTCAGGACAGGGTCTCCTACGAGCAGTACTTC CASSQDRVSYEQYF
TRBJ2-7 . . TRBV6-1 TGTGCCAGCAGCAGGGACAAAACCTACGAGCAGTACTTC CASSRDKTYEQYF
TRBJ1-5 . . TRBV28 TGTGCCAGCAGCCTTCAGTATAGCAATCAGCCCCAGCATTTT CASSLQYSNQPQHF
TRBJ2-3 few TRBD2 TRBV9 TGTGCCAGCAGCCAACGACTAGCGGGAGGGCCAGATACGCAGTATTTT CASSQRLAGGPDTQYF
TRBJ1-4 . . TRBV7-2 TGTGCCAGCAGCCCTAGGGTGGGAGCAAATGAAAAACTGTTTTTT CASSPRVGANEKLFF
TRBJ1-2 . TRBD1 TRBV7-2 TGTGCCAGCAGCCCTGGGACAGGCGTTTCGAGGGGCTACACCTTC CASSPGTGVSRGYTF
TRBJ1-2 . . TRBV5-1 TGCGCCAGCAGGGACCAACGGGTGCCCTCTAACTATGGCTACACCTTC CASRDQRVPSNYGYTF